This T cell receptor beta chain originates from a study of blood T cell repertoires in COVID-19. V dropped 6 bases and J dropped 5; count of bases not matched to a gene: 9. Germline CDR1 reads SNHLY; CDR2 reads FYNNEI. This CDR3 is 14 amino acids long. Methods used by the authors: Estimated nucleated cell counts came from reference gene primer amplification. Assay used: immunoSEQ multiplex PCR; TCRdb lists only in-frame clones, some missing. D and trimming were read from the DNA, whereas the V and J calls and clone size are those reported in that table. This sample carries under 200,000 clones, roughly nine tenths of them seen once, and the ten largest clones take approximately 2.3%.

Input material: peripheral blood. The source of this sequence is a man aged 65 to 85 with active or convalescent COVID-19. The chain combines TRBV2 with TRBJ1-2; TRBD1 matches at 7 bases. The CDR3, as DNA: TGTGCCAGCAGGAGTACAGGGGCGGGGTATGGCTACACCTTC. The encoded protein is CASRSTGAGYGYTF.